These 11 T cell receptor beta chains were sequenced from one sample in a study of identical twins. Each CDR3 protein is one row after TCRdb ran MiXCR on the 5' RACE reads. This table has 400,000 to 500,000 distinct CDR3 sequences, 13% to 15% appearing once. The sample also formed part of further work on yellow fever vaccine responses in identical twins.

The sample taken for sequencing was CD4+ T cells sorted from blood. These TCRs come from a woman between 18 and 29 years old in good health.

Here the CDR3 DNA reads TGTGCCAGCAGTGAAAGGGGGGCTTACTACTACGAGCAGTACTTC. The encoded protein is CASSERGAYYYEQYF. The chain couples TRBV2 to TRBJ2-7, with D perhaps given as TRBD1 or TRBD2 (6 bases each). V was clipped by 2 bases and J by 3 bases, with 14 bases between them. The CDR3 spans 15 residues. The V gene's germline CDR1 is SNHLY and CDR2 FYNNEI.

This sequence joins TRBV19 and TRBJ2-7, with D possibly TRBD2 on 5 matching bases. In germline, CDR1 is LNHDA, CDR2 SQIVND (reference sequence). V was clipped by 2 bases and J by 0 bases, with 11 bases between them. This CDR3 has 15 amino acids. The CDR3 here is CASSIRGLDSYEQYF. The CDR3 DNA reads TGTGCCAGTAGTATACGAGGGTTGGACTCCTACGAGCAGTACTTC.

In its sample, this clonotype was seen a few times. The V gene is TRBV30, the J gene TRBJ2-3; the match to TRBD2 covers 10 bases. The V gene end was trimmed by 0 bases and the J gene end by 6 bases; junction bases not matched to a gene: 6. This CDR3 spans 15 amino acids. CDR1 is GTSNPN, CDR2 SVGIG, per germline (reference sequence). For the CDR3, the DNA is TGTGCCTGGAGTGTAGGGCTAGCGGGAGCTGATACGCAGTATTTT. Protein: CAWSVGLAGADTQYF.

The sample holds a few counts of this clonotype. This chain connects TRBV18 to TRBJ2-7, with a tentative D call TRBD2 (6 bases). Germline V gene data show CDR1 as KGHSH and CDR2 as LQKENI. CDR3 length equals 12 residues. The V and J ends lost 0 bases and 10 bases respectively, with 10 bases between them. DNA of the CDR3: TGTGCCAGCTCACCACCCGGAGGGCTCCAGTACTTC. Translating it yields CASSPPGGLQYF.

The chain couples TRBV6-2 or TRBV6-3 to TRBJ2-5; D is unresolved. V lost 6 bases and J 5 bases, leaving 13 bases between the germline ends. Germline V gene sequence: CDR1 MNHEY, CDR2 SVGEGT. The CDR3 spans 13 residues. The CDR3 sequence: CASSDPGVETQYF. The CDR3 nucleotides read TGTGCCAGCAGCGACCCAGGAGTGGAGACCCAGTACTTC.

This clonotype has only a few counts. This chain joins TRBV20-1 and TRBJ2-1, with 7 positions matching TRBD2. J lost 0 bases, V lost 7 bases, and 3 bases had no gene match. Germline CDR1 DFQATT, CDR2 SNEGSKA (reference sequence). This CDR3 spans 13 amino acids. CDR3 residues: CSVASGSYNEQFF. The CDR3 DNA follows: TGCAGTGTGGCTAGCGGCTCCTACAATGAGCAGTTCTTC.

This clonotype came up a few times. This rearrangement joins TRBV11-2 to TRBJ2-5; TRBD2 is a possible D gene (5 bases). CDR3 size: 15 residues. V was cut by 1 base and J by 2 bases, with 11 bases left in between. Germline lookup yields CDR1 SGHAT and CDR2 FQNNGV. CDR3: CASSLGHGLQETQYF. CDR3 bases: TGTGCCAGCAGCTTAGGTCACGGACTGCAAGAGACCCAGTACTTC.

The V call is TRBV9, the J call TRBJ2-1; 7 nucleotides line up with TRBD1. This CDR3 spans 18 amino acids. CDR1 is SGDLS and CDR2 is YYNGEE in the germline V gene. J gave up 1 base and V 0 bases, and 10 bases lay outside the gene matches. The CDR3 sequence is CASSVGGGERVSYNEQFF. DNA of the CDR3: TGTGCCAGCAGCGTAGGAGGGGGCGAAAGAGTTTCCTACAATGAGCAGTTCTTC. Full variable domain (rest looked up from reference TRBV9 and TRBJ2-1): DSGVTQTPKHLITATGQRVTLRCSPRSGDLSVYWYQQSLDQGLQFLIQYYNGEERAKGNILERFSAQQFPDLHSELNLSSLELGDSALYFCASSVGGGERVSYNEQFFGPGTRLTVL.

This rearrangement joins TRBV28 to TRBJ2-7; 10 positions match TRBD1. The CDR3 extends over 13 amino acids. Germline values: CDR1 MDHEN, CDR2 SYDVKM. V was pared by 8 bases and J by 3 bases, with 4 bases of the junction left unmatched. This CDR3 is CASGWDRGYEQYF. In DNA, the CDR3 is TGTGCCAGCGGATGGGACAGGGGCTACGAGCAGTACTTC.

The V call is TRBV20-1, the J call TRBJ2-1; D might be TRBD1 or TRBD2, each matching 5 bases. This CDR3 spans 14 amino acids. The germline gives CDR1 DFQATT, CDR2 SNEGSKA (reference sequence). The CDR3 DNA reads TGCAGATCTTCGGGTTTGGGACCGGGTAATGAGCAGTTCTTC. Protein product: CRSSGLGPGNEQFF.

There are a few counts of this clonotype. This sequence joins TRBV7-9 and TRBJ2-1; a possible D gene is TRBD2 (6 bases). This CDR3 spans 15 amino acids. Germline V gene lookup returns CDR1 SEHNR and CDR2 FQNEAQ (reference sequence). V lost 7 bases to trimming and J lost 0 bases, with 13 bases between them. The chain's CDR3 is CASTPGLSSYNEQFF. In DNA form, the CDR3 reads TGTGCCAGCACCCCGGGACTTTCCTCCTACAATGAGCAGTTCTTC. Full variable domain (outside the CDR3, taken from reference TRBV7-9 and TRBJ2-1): DTGVSQNPRHKITKRGQNVTFRCDPISEHNRLYWYRQTLGQGPEFLTYFQNEAQLEKSRLLSDRFSAERPKGSFSTLEIQRTEQGDSAMYLCASTPGLSSYNEQFFGPGTRLTVL.